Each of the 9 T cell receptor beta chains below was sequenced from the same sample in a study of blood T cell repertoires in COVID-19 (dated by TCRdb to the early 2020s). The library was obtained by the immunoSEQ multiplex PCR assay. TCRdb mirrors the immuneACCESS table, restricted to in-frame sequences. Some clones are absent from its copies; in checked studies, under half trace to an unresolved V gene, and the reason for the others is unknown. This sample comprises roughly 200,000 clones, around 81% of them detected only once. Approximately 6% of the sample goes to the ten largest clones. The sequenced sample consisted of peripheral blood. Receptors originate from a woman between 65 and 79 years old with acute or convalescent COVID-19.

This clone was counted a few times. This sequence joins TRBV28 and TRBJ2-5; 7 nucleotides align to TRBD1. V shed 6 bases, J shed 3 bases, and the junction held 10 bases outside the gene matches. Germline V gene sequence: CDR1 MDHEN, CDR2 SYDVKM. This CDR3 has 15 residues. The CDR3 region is CASRPTGKGKETQYF. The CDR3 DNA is TGTGCCAGCAGACCGACAGGGAAGGGCAAAGAGACCCAGTACTTC.

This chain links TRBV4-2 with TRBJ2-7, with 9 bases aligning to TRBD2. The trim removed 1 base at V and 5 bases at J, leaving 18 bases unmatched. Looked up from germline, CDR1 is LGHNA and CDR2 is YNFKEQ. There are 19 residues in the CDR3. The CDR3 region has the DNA TGTGCCAGCAGCCAAGTTTTAGACCATTCGCGGGGGGGAAAGGACGAGCAGTACTTC. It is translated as CASSQVLDHSRGGKDEQYF.

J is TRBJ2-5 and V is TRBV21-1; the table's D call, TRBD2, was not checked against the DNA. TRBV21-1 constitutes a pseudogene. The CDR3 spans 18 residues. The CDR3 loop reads CASSKGGYSGRVMETQYF. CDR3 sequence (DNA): TGTGCCAGCAGCAAAGGGGGCTATAGCGGGAGAGTCATGGAGACCCAGTACTTC.

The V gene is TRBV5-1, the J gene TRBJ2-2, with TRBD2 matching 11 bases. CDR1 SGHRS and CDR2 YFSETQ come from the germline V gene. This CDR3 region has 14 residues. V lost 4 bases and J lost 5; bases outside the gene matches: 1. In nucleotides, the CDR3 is TGCGCCAGCAGCCGACTAGCGGGGACCGGGGAGCTGTTTTTT. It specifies CASSRLAGTGELFF.

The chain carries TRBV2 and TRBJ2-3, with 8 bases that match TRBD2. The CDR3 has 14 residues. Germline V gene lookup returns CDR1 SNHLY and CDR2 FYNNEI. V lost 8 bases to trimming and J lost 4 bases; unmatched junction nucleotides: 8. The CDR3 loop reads CASLLAGVADTQYF. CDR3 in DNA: TGTGCCAGCTTGCTAGCGGGCGTCGCAGATACGCAGTATTTT.

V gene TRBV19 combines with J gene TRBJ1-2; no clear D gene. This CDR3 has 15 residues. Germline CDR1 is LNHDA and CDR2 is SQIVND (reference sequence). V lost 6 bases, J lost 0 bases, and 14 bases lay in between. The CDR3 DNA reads TGTGCCAGTAGGTTTCTTGGGGAGCCTAACTATGGCTACACCTTC. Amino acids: CASRFLGEPNYGYTF.

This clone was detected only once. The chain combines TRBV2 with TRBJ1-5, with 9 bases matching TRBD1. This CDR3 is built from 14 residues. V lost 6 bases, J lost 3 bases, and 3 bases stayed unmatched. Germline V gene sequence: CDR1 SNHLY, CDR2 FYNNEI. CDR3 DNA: TGTGCCAGCAGACAGGGGGCCCTCAATCAGCCCCAGCATTTT. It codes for CASRQGALNQPQHF. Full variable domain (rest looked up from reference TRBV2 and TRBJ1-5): EPEVTQTPSHQVTQMGQEVILRCVPISNHLYFYWYRQILGQKVEFLVSFYNNEISEKSEIFDDQFSVERPDGSNFTLKIRSTKLEDSAMYFCASRQGALNQPQHFGDGTRLSIL.

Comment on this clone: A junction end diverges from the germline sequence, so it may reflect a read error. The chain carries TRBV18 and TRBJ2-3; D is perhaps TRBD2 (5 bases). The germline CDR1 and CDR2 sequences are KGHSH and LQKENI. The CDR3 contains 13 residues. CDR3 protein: CASSPSSERETRF. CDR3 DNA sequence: TGTGCCAGCTCACCATCTTCCGAGAGGGAGACACGTTTT.

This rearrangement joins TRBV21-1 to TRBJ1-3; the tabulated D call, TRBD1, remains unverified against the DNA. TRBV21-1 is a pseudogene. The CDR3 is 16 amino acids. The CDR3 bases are TGTGCCAGCAGCACCCTGACAGGTTTCACTGGAAACACCATATATTTT. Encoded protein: CASSTLTGFTGNTIYF.